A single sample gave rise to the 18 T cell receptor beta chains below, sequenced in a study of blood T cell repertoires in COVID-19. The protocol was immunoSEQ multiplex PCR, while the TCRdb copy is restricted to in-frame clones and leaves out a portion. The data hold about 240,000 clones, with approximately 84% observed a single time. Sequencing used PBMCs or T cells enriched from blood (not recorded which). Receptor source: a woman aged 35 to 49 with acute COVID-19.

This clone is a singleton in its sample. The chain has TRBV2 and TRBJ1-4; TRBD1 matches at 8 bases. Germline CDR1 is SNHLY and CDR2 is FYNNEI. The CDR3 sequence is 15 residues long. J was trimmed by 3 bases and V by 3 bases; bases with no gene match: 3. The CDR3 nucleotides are TGTGCCAGCAGTGATCGGGGACAGGCTAATGAAAAACTGTTTTTT. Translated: CASSDRGQANEKLFF.

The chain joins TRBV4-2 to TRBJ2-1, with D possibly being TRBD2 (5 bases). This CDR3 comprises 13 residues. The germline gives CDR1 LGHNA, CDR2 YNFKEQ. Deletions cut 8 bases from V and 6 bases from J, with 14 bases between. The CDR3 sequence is CASAQLVSNEQFF. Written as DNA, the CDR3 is TGTGCCAGCGCTCAACTAGTCTCCAATGAGCAGTTCTTC.

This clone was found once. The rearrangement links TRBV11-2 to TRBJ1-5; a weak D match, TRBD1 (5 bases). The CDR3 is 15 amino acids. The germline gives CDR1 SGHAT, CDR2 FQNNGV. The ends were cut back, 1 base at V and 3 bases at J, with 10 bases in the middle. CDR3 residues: CASSLGQFPNQPQHF. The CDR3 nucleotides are TGTGCCAGCAGCTTAGGACAGTTTCCCAATCAGCCCCAGCATTTT.

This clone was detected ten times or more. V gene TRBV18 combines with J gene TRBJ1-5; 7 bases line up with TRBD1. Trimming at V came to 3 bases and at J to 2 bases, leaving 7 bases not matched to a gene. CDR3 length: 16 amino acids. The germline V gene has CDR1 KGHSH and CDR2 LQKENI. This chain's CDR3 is CASSPRQGEGNQPQHF. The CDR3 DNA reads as TGTGCCAGCTCACCTAGACAGGGTGAGGGCAATCAGCCCCAGCATTTT.

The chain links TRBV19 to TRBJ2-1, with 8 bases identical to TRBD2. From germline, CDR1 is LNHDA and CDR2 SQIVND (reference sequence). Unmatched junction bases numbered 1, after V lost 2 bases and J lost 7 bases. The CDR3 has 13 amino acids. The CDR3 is CASSIRGGNEQFF. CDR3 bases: TGTGCCAGTAGTATACGGGGGGGTAATGAGCAGTTCTTC.

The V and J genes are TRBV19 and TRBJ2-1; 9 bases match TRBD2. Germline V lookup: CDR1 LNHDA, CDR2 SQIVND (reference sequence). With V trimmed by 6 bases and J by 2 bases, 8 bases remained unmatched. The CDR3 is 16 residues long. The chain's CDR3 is CASRTSSSGAYNEQFF. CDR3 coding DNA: TGTGCCAGTAGGACCAGCTCTAGCGGGGCCTACAATGAGCAGTTCTTC.

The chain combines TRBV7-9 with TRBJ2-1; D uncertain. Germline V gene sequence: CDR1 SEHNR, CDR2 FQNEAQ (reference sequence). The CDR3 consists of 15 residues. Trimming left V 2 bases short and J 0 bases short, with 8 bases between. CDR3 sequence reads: CASSLSANSYNEQFF. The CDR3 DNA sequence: TGTGCCAGCAGCTTATCAGCGAACTCCTACAATGAGCAGTTCTTC.

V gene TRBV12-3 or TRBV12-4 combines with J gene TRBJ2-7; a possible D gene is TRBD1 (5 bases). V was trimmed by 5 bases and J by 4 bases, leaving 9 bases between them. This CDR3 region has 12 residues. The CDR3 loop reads CASSLDRYEQYF. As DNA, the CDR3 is TGTGCCAGCAGTCTCGACAGATACGAGCAGTACTTC.

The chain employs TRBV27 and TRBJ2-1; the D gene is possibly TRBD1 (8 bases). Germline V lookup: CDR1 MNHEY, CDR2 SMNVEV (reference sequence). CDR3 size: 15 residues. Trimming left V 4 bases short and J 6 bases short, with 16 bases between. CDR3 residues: CASSSYRGGFNEQFF. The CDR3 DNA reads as TGTGCCAGCAGTTCCTACAGGGGGGGGTTCAATGAGCAGTTCTTC.

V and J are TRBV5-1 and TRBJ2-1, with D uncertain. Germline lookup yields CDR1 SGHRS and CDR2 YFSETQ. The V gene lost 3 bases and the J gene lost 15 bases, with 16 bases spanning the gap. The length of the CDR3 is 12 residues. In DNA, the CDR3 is TGCGCCAGCAGCTCCCTGTCCGCGGATCGGTTCTTC. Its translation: CASSSLSADRFF.

This chain's CDR3 is CASSLEAGGSTDTQYF. The CDR3 DNA follows: TGTGCCAGCAGCTTAGAAGCGGGGGGGAGCACAGATACGCAGTATTTT. The rearrangement uses TRBV7-3 and TRBJ2-3; 10 nucleotides line up with TRBD2. The CDR3 is 16 amino acids. V lost 2 bases to trimming and J lost 0 bases; unmatched junction nucleotides: 2. Germline CDR1 is SGHTA and CDR2 is FQGTGA.

The CDR3 is CASSAEGQGFTGELFF. CDR3 nucleotides: TGTGCCAGCAGTGCGGAAGGGCAGGGTTTTACCGGGGAGCTGTTTTTT. This chain joins TRBV6-6 and TRBJ2-2; TRBD1 might be the D (5 bases). This CDR3 has 16 residues. In germline, CDR1 is MNHNY, CDR2 SVGAGI (reference sequence). V shed 5 bases and J shed 5 bases, with 18 bases lying between them.

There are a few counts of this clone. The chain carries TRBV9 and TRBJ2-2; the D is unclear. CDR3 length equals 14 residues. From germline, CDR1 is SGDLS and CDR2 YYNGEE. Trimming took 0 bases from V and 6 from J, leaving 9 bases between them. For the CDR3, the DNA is TGTGCCAGCAGCGTAGCATCAGTTGCCGGGGAGCTGTTTTTT. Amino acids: CASSVASVAGELFF.

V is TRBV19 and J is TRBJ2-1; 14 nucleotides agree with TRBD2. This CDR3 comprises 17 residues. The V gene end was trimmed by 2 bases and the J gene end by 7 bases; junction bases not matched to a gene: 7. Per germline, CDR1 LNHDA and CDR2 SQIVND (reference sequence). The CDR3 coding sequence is TGTGCCAGTAGTATATTAGGGACTAGCGGGAGTCGTAATGAGCAGTTCTTC. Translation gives CASSILGTSGSRNEQFF.

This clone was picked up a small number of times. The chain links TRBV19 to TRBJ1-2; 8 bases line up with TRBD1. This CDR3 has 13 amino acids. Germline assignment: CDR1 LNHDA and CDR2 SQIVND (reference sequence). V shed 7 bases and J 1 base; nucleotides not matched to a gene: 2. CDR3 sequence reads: CASTGQGNYGYTF. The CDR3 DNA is TGTGCCAGTACAGGACAGGGTAACTATGGCTACACCTTC.

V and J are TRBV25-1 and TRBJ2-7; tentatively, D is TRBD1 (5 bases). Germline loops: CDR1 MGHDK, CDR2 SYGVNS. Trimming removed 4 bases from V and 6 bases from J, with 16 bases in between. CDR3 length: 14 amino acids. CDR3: CASSGFGHHLEQYF. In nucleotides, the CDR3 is TGTGCCAGCAGTGGATTCGGACATCACCTCGAGCAGTACTTC.

Written as DNA, the CDR3 is TGTGCCAGCAGTAAAAGGGGGCTGGGAGATACGCAGTATTTT. Protein: CASSKRGLGDTQYF. The chain is built from TRBV6-5 and TRBJ2-3; the match to TRBD1 covers 7 bases. Germline CDR1 reads MNHEY; CDR2 reads SVGAGI. CDR3 length: 14 residues. Losses at the gene ends were 5 bases for V and 5 bases for J; bases not matched to a gene: 7.

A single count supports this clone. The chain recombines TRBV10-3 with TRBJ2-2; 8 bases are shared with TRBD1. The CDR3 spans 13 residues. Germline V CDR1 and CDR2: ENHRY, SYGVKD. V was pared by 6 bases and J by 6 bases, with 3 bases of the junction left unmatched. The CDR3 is CAIRQGEAGELFF. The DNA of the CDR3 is TGTGCCATCAGACAGGGGGAGGCCGGGGAGCTGTTTTTT.